The source of this T cell receptor (beta chain) is a study of T cell repertoires in cytomegalovirus infection. Study-level background: Public signatures in TCR beta pointed to CMV infection and matching HLA type.

One entry per CDR3 protein results from TCRdb running MiXCR on the reads. Of 640,000 or so distinct CDR3 sequences listed, about 33% are singletons. V dropped 6 bases and J dropped 2 bases, with 10 bases sitting between them. This CDR3 comprises 13 residues. Many counts were recorded for this clonotype. Its antigen is still unknown. Sequencing was performed on cultured PBMCs, taken from culture after CMV antigen stimulation. This TCR came from a human donor in good health (CMV status not recorded). Some clones in this sample may be carry-over from other donors' samples. The genes are TRBV12-3 or TRBV12-4 and TRBJ1-1; D call uncertain. CDR3 sequence reads: CASRLMKNTEAFF. CDR3 DNA: TGTGCCAGCAGACTCATGAAAAACACTGAAGCTTTCTTT.